The 28 T cell receptor beta chains given below trace back to one sample, sequenced in a study of T-cell reconstitution after alpha-beta-depleted transplantation in children. Molecular barcoding with unique molecular identifiers was used for the TCRbeta library. TCRdb redid the calling of the PCR reads with MiXCR, one entry per CDR3 protein. The sample lists about 870,000 distinct CDR3 sequences, 16% seen once, with roughly 4.8% in the top ten. The sample here was PBMCs, mostly from graft donor cells, taken 360 days after TCRalphabeta/CD19-depleted stem cell transplant. These receptors were collected from a male patient between 5 and 17 years old who had a stem cell transplant for acute lymphoblastic leukemia, so the T cells may come from the graft donor.

V usage is TRBV11-1 and J usage is TRBJ2-2; 8 bases align to TRBD1. CDR3 length equals 15 residues. V lost 1 base, J lost 4 bases, and 2 bases stayed unmatched. Germline V gene sequence: CDR1 SGHAT, CDR2 FQDESV (reference sequence). CDR3 region: CASSLGTGFTGELFF. The CDR3 DNA sequence: TGTGCCAGCAGCTTAGGGACAGGGTTCACCGGGGAGCTGTTTTTT.

This clonotype has ten or more counts. The CDR3 coding sequence is TGTGCCAGCGGAACTAGGACTAGCGCTCACAATGAGCAGTTCTTC. Its translation: CASGTRTSAHNEQFF. The gene calls are TRBV11-2 and TRBJ2-1, with TRBD2 matching over 9 bases. This CDR3 comprises 15 residues. CDR1 and CDR2 from the germline V gene are SGHAT and FQNNGV. J was trimmed by 5 bases and V by 8 bases; bases with no gene match: 10. Filled out from reference TRBV11-2 and TRBJ2-1, the complete variable domain reads EAGVAQSPRYKIIEKRQSVAFWCNPISGHATLYWYQQILGQGPKLLIQFQNNGVVDDSQLPKDRFSAERLKGVDSTLKIQPAKLEDSAVYLCASGTRTSAHNEQFFGPGTRLTVL.

V usage is TRBV23-1 and J usage is TRBJ2-5, with 11 bases lining up with TRBD2. TRBV23-1 carries the ORF label, with uncertain function. CDR3 size: 21 residues. V was pared by 4 bases and J by 0 bases, with 19 bases of the junction left unmatched. The DNA of the CDR3 is TGCGCCAGCAGTCCAGGGGGGGTGGCGCTAGCGGGAGGAGGGGACCAAGAGACCCAGTACTTC. Encoded protein: CASSPGGVALAGGGDQETQYF.

The J gene is TRBJ2-1, the V gene TRBV5-1; no reliable D call. Germline-derived CDR1 and CDR2 are SGHRS and YFSETQ. Trimming shortened V by 3 bases and J by 4 bases, and 11 bases separated the two germline ends. This CDR3 spans 14 amino acids. In DNA, the CDR3 is TGCGCCAGCAGCTCCCGCGCCGAGTACAATGAGCAGTTCTTC. It yields the protein CASSSRAEYNEQFF.

This clonotype was recorded many times. V is TRBV20-1 and J is TRBJ2-7; D remains unclear. CDR1 and CDR2 (germline): DFQATT, SNEGSKA (reference sequence). This CDR3 is 15 amino acids long. V was trimmed by 0 bases and J by 3 bases, leaving 15 bases between them. Here the CDR3 DNA reads TGCAGTGCTAGAGATGTGGCCAGTTTCGGCTACGAGCAGTACTTC. It encodes CSARDVASFGYEQYF.

This sequence joins TRBV18 and TRBJ1-2, with 7 positions matching TRBD1. Germline V gene sequence: CDR1 KGHSH, CDR2 LQKENI. The CDR3 sequence is 12 residues long. V lost 5 bases, J lost 3 bases, and 0 bases stayed unmatched. The DNA for the CDR3 is TGTGCCAGCTCAGGACAGGACTATGGCTACACCTTC. The encoded protein is CASSGQDYGYTF.

Only a few counts were recorded for this clonotype. The chain employs TRBV7-8 and TRBJ2-4; D not certain. V lost 3 bases to trimming and J lost 2 bases, with 17 bases between them. Germline V CDR1 and CDR2: SGHVS, FQNEAQ. This CDR3 contains 17 residues. The CDR3 spells CASSLVRRGNTKNIQYF. The DNA of the CDR3 is TGTGCCAGCAGCTTGGTTCGTAGAGGCAATACCAAAAACATTCAGTACTTC.

The chain carries TRBV7-6 and TRBJ2-7, with TRBD1 identical over 9 bases. Germline V CDR1 and CDR2: SGHVS, FNYEAQ. The ends lost 5 bases at V and 0 bases at J; junction bases unmatched: 5. The CDR3 consists of 15 residues. CDR3 sequence: CASSQGQGYSYEQYF. CDR3 DNA sequence: TGTGCCAGCAGCCAGGGACAGGGATACTCCTACGAGCAGTACTTC.

This clonotype was observed a handful of times. This chain uses TRBV11-2 with TRBJ1-2; tentative D call: TRBD1 (6 bases). This CDR3 comprises 15 residues. V lost 4 bases and J lost 1, with 13 bases in between. Germline V CDR1 and CDR2: SGHAT, FQNNGV. CDR3 sequence (DNA): TGTGCCAGCAGCTCCTGGACAGCGATTAACTATGGCTACACCTTC. It encodes CASSSWTAINYGYTF. Supplemented by reference TRBV11-2 and TRBJ1-2, the full variable domain reads EAGVAQSPRYKIIEKRQSVAFWCNPISGHATLYWYQQILGQGPKLLIQFQNNGVVDDSQLPKDRFSAERLKGVDSTLKIQPAKLEDSAVYLCASSSWTAINYGYTFGSGTRLTVV.

The rearrangement links TRBV27 to TRBJ2-7, with 7 bases lining up with TRBD2. Losses at the gene ends were 5 bases for V and 0 bases for J; bases not matched to a gene: 7. Germline lookup yields CDR1 MNHEY and CDR2 SMNVEV (reference sequence). The CDR3 is 15 amino acids. The CDR3 here is CASSPSSGFSYEQYF. Written as DNA, the CDR3 is TGTGCCAGCAGTCCATCTAGCGGATTCTCCTACGAGCAGTACTTC.

The V gene is TRBV12-3 or TRBV12-4, the J gene TRBJ1-2; no clear D gene. This CDR3 has 13 amino acids. V was trimmed by 3 bases and J by 4 bases, leaving 9 bases between them. This chain's CDR3 is CASSFNPGYGYTF. The DNA for the CDR3 is TGTGCCAGCAGTTTTAACCCGGGCTATGGCTACACCTTC.

This clonotype was detected a few times. CDR3 in DNA: TGTGCCAGCAGTTACCTTCAGGGGGCCCTCACCTACGAGCAGTACTTC. This gives the protein CASSYLQGALTYEQYF. This chain joins TRBV6-5 and TRBJ2-7; 8 bases match TRBD1. The CDR3 extends over 16 amino acids. V shed 2 bases, J shed 2 bases, and the junction held 8 bases outside the gene matches. Germline CDR1 is MNHEY and CDR2 is SVGAGI.

This clonotype has more than one count but fewer than ten. The rearrangement joins TRBV3-1 to TRBJ1-4; D perhaps matches TRBD1 (5 bases). Germline lookup yields CDR1 LGHDT and CDR2 YNNKEL (reference sequence). Trimming stripped 2 bases from V and 0 bases from J, with 22 bases between. The CDR3 extends over 20 amino acids. The CDR3, as DNA: TGTGCCAGCAGCCAAAGGGGAGTCCAGGGTAGAGGAGCAACTAATGAAAAACTGTTTTTT. It specifies CASSQRGVQGRGATNEKLFF.

Only a few counts were recorded for this clonotype. In DNA form, the CDR3 reads TGTGCCAGCAGCTTCCCCTTAGCGGGAGGGCCGACTGGCGAGCAGTTCTTC. Its translation: CASSFPLAGGPTGEQFF. V usage is TRBV7-2 and J usage is TRBJ2-1; 11 bases match TRBD2. The V and J ends lost 3 bases and 10 bases, in that order; junction bases with no gene match: 14. Germline lookup yields CDR1 SGHTA and CDR2 FQGNSA. The length of the CDR3 is 17 residues.

This chain connects TRBV7-9 to TRBJ2-5; D not resolved. Germline CDR1 reads SEHNR; CDR2 reads FQNEAQ (reference sequence). This CDR3 region has 13 residues. V gave up 1 base and J gave up 5 bases, with 8 bases separating them. This chain's CDR3 is CASSLVNAETQYF. CDR3 in DNA: TGTGCCAGCAGCTTAGTGAACGCTGAGACCCAGTACTTC.

The chain joins TRBV14 to TRBJ2-5, with D tentatively TRBD1 (5 bases). Germline V gives CDR1 SGHDN, CDR2 FVKESK. The V and J ends lost 3 bases and 1 base respectively, with 15 bases between them. The CDR3 consists of 16 residues. The CDR3 loop is CASSQLVVGLQETQYF. DNA for the CDR3: TGTGCCAGCAGCCAGCTTGTTGTGGGGCTCCAAGAGACCCAGTACTTC.

The J gene is TRBJ1-1, the V gene TRBV9; TRBD1 agrees at 7 bases. Germline values: CDR1 SGDLS, CDR2 YYNGEE. CDR3 length: 13 residues. Unmatched junction bases numbered 5, after V lost 5 bases and J lost 4 bases. CDR3 amino acids: CASSATGPTEAFF. The CDR3 nucleotides read TGTGCCAGCAGTGCGACAGGGCCCACTGAAGCTTTCTTT.

The sample holds many counts of this clonotype. V and J are TRBV5-1 and TRBJ2-3; 7 bases are a match to TRBD2. Germline CDR1 SGHRS, CDR2 YFSETQ. V gave up 4 bases and J gave up 0 bases; unmatched junction bases: 11. The CDR3 is 17 residues long. The CDR3 nucleotides are TGCGCCAGCAGCGCACCCCCGGGCGGGGGTAGCACAGATACGCAGTATTTT. Its protein is CASSAPPGGGSTDTQYF.

This clonotype was found a few times. V and J are TRBV11-3 and TRBJ2-2; D gene ambiguous. CDR3 size: 12 residues. Trimming removed 5 bases at V and 8 bases at J, with 9 bases between. Germline V lookup: CDR1 SGHNT, CDR2 YENEEA. CDR3: CASSSQIGELFF. The CDR3 coding sequence is TGTGCCAGCAGCAGTCAGATAGGGGAGCTGTTTTTT. The full variable domain, rest sourced from reference TRBV11-3 and TRBJ2-2, is EAGVVQSPRYKIIEKKQPVAFWCNPISGHNTLYWYLQNLGQGPELLIRYENEEAVDDSQLPKDRFSAERLKGVDSTLKIQPAELGDSAVYLCASSSQIGELFFGEGSRLTVL.

This clonotype turned up a few times. J is TRBJ1-2 and V is TRBV29-1; D uncertain. This CDR3 spans 13 amino acids. V lost 4 bases to trimming and J lost 0 bases, with 9 bases between them. CDR1 is SQVTM, CDR2 ANQGSEA, per germline. The CDR3 sequence: CSVGAGANYGYTF. The CDR3 bases are TGCAGCGTTGGCGCCGGGGCTAACTATGGCTACACCTTC. Variable domain in full (rest from reference TRBV29-1 and TRBJ1-2): SAVISQKPSRDICQRGTSLTIQCQVDSQVTMMFWYRQQPGQSLTLIATANQGSEATYESGFVIDKFPISRPNLTFSTLTVSNMSPEDSSIYLCSVGAGANYGYTFGSGTRLTVV.

This rearrangement joins TRBV12-3 or TRBV12-4 to TRBJ2-1; 7 positions agree with TRBD2. The V gene end was trimmed by 2 bases and the J gene end by 10 bases; junction bases not matched to a gene: 11. This CDR3 comprises 15 residues. The CDR3 here is CASSLLAGVKGEQFF. In DNA, the CDR3 is TGTGCCAGCAGTTTACTGGCGGGAGTGAAAGGCGAGCAGTTCTTC.

This rearrangement joins TRBV5-1 to TRBJ2-4, with 9 bases matching TRBD2. The germline gives CDR1 SGHRS, CDR2 YFSETQ. V was pared by 4 bases and J by 2 bases, with 4 bases of the junction left unmatched. The CDR3 spans 15 residues. The CDR3 region has the DNA TGCGCCAGCAGCGCTGGGACTAGCTCCAAAAACATTCAGTACTTC. Protein product: CASSAGTSSKNIQYF.

The table lists this clonotype with many counts. The chain recombines TRBV12-3 or TRBV12-4 with TRBJ2-7, with D perhaps TRBD1 (5 bases). The CDR3 spans 14 residues. Trimming cost V 7 bases and J 5 bases, with 18 bases left between them. In nucleotides, the CDR3 is TGTGCCAGCACCTCCCAGGTAGGGGTAAACGAGCAGTACTTC. This encodes CASTSQVGVNEQYF.

This clonotype appeared a few times. The chain combines TRBV29-1 with TRBJ2-7, with TRBD1 matching over 7 bases. The CDR3 is 12 amino acids. CDR1 is SQVTM, CDR2 ANQGSEA, per germline. V lost 6 bases to trimming and J lost 4 bases; unmatched junction nucleotides: 6. CDR3 sequence: CSVGQGEYEQYF. CDR3 bases: TGCAGCGTGGGGCAGGGGGAGTACGAGCAGTACTTC.

This clonotype came up a few times. J is TRBJ2-5 and V is TRBV20-1; D may be TRBD2 (6 bases). The CDR3 covers 15 residues. V was clipped by 6 bases and J by 2 bases, with 19 bases between them. CDR1 and CDR2 from the germline V gene are DFQATT and SNEGSKA (reference sequence). The CDR3 spells CSALYEKTSQETQYF. In DNA form, the CDR3 reads TGCAGTGCCCTATACGAAAAGACTAGTCAAGAGACCCAGTACTTC.

V gene TRBV19 combines with J gene TRBJ2-1; 10 bases are a match to TRBD2. Germline assignment: CDR1 LNHDA and CDR2 SQIVND (reference sequence). The CDR3 has 15 residues. V shed 1 base and J 9 bases; nucleotides not matched to a gene: 6. The CDR3 DNA sequence: TGTGCCAGTAGTATAGCCATGGGACTAGCGACTGAGCAGTTCTTC. Encoded protein: CASSIAMGLATEQFF.

This clonotype was counted only a few times. J is TRBJ2-7 and V is TRBV20-1; D uncertain. This CDR3 has 13 residues. CDR1 is DFQATT and CDR2 is SNEGSKA in the germline V gene (reference sequence). V gave up 1 base and J gave up 0 bases, with 7 bases separating them. This CDR3 is CSARGSFSYEQYF. The DNA for the CDR3 is TGCAGTGCTAGAGGGTCCTTCTCCTACGAGCAGTACTTC.

The chain carries TRBV7-9 and TRBJ1-5; 7 nucleotides line up with TRBD1. The germline gives CDR1 SEHNR, CDR2 FQNEAQ (reference sequence). Trimming removed 5 bases from V and 9 bases from J; junction bases left unmatched: 10. The CDR3 covers 14 residues. CDR3 in amino acids: CASSQGQSTGPQHF. Here the CDR3 DNA reads TGTGCCAGCAGCCAGGGACAGTCAACAGGGCCCCAGCATTTT.